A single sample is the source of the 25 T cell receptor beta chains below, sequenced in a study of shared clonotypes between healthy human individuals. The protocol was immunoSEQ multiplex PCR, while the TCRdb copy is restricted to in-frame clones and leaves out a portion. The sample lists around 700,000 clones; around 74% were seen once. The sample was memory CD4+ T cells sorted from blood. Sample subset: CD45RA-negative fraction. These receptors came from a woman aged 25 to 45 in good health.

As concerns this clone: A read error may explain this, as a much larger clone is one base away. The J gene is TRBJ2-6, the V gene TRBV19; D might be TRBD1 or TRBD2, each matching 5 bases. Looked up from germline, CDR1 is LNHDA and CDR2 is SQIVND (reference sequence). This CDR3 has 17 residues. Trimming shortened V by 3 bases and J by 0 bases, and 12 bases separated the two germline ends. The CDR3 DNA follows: TGTGCCAGTAGTATTAGGGTCGGGGCCTCTGGGGCCAACGTCCTGACTTTC. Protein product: CASSIRVGASGANVLTF.

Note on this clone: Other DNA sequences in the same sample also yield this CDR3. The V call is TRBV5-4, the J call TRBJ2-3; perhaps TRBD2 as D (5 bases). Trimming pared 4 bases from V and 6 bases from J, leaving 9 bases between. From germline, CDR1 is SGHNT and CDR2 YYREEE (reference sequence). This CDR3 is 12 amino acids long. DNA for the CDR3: TGTGCCAGCAGCGTGGGCGGGGATACGCAGTATTTT. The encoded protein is CASSVGGDTQYF. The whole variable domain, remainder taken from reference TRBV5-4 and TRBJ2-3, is ETGVTQSPTHLIKTRGQQVTLRCSSQSGHNTVSWYQQALGQGPQFIFQYYREEENGRGNFPPRFSGLQFPNYSSELNVNALELDDSALYLCASSVGGDTQYFGPGTRLTVL.

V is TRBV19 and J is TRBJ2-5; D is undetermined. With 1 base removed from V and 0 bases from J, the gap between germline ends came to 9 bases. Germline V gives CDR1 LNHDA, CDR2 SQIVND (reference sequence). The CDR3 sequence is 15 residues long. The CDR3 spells CASSIGEENQETQYF. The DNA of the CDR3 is TGTGCCAGTAGTATAGGTGAGGAAAACCAAGAGACCCAGTACTTC.

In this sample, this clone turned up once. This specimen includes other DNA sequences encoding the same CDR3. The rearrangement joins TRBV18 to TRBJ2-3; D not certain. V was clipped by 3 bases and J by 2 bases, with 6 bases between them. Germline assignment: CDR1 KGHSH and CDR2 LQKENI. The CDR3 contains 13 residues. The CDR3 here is CASSPGSTDTQYF. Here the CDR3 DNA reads TGTGCCAGCTCACCGGGATCCACAGATACGCAGTATTTT.

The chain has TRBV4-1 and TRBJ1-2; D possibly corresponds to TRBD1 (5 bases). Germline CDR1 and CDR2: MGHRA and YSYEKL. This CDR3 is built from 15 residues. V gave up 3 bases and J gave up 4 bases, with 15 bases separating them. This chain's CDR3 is CASSQRMTVSYGYTF. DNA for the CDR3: TGCGCCAGCAGCCAGCGCATGACAGTAAGCTATGGCTACACCTTC.

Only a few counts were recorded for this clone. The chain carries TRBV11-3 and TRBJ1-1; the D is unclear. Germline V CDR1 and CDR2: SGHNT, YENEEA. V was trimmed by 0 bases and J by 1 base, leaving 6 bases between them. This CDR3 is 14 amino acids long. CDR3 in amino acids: CASSLDRTNTEAFF. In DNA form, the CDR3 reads TGTGCCAGCAGCTTAGACAGAACGAACACTGAAGCTTTCTTT.

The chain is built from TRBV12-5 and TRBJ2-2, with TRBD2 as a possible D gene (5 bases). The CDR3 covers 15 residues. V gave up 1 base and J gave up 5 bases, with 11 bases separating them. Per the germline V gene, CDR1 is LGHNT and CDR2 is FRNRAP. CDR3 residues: CASGLAPRGTGELFF. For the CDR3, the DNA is TGTGCTAGTGGTTTGGCCCCACGGGGAACCGGGGAGCTGTTTTTT.

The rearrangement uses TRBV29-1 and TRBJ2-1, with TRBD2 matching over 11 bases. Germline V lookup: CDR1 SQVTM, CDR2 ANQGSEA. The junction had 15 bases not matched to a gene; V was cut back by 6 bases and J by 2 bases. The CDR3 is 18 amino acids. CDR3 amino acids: CSVLAGGPYHVTYNEQFF. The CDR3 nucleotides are TGCAGCGTCCTAGCGGGAGGCCCCTATCACGTAACCTACAATGAGCAGTTCTTC.

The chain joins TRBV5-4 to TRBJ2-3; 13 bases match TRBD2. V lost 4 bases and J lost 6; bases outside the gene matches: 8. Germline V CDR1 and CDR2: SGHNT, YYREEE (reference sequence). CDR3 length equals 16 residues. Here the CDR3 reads CASSQRLAGGWDTQYF. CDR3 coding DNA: TGTGCCAGCAGCCAAAGACTAGCGGGGGGATGGGATACGCAGTATTTT.

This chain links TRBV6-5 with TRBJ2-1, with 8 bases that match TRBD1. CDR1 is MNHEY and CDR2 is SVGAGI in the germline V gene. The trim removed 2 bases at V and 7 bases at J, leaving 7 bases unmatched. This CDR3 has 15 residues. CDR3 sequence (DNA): TGTGCCAGCAGTTACACAGGGGGAACTGGGAATGAGCAGTTCTTC. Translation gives CASSYTGGTGNEQFF.

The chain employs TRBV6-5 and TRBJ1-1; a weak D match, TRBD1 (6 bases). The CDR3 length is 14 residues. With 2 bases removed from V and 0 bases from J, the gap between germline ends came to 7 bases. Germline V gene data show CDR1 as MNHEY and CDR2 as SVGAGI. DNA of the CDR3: TGTGCCAGCAGTTACGGGGACATGAACACTGAAGCTTTCTTT. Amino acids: CASSYGDMNTEAFF.

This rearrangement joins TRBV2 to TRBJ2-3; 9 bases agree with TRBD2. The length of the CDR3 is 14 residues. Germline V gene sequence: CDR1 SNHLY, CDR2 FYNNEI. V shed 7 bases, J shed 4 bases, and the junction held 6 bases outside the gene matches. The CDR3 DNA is TGTGCCAGCACCGTGGCGGGAGGGGCAGATACGCAGTATTTT. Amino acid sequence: CASTVAGGADTQYF.

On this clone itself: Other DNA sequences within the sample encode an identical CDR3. CDR3 sequence (DNA): TGTGCCAGCAGTTTGTCGGGCGAGCAGTACTTC. Translated, it gives CASSLSGEQYF. The genes are TRBV28 and TRBJ2-5, with D uncertain. The tail of the sequence fits TRBJ2-7 better, so the J call may be wrong. CDR3 length: 11 amino acids. Germline loops: CDR1 MDHEN, CDR2 SYDVKM.

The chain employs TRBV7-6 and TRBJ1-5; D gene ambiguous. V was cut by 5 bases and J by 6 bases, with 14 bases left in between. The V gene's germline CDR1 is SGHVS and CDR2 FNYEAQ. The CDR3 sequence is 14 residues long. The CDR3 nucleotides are TGTGCCAGCAGCAGGACGGCTCTTAGTCAGCCCCAGCATTTT. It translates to CASSRTALSQPQHF. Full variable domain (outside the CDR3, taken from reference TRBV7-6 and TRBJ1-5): GAGVSQSPRYKVTKRGQDVALRCDPISGHVSLYWYRQALGQGPEFLTYFNYEAQQDKSGLPNDRFSAERPEGSISTLTIQRTEQRDSAMYRCASSRTALSQPQHFGDGTRLSIL.

The CDR3 loop reads CASSVGGNRNTEAFF. DNA for the CDR3: TGTGCCAGCAGCGTCGGAGGGAATCGAAACACTGAAGCTTTCTTT. The rearrangement uses TRBV9 and TRBJ1-1; no firm D call. The V and J ends lost 2 bases and 2 bases respectively, with 13 bases between them. Per germline, CDR1 SGDLS and CDR2 YYNGEE. The CDR3 runs 15 residues.

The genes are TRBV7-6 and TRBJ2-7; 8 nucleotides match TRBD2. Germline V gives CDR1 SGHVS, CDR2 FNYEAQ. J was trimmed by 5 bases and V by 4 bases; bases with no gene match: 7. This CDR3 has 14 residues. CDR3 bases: TGTGCCAGCAGCTCGCGGACTAGCTTTCACGAGCAGTACTTC. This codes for CASSSRTSFHEQYF. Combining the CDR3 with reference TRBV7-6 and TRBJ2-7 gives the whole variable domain GAGVSQSPRYKVTKRGQDVALRCDPISGHVSLYWYRQALGQGPEFLTYFNYEAQQDKSGLPNDRFSAERPEGSISTLTIQRTEQRDSAMYRCASSSRTSFHEQYFGPGTRLTVT.

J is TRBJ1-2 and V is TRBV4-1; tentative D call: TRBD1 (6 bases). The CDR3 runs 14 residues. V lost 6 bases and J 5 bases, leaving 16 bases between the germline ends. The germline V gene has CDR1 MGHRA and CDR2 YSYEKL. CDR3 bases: TGCGCCAGCAGTCCCACAGGGCGGGGATATGGCTACACCTTC. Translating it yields CASSPTGRGYGYTF.

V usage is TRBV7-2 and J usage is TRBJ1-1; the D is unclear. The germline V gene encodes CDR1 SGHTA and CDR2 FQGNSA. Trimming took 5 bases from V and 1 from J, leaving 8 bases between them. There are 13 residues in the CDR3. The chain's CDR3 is CASSTDPNTEAFF. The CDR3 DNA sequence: TGTGCCAGCAGCACCGACCCGAACACTGAAGCTTTCTTT. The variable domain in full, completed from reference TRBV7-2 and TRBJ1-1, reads GAGVSQSPSNKVTEKGKDVELRCDPISGHTALYWYRQSLGQGLEFLIYFQGNSAPDKSGLPSDRFSAERTGGSVSTLTIQRTQQEDSAVYLCASSTDPNTEAFFGQGTRLTVV.

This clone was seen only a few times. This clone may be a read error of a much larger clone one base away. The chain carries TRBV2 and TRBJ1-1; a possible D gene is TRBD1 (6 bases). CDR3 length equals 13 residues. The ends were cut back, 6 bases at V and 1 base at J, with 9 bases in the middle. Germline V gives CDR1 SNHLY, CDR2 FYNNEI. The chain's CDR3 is CASRAQGNTEAFF. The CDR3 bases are TGTGCCAGCAGAGCACAGGGGAACACTGAAGCTTTCTTT.

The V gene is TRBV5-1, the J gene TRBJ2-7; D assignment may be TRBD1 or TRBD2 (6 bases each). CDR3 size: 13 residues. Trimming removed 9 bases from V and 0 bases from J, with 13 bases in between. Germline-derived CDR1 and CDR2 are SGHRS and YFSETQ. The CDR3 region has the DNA TGCGCCACCCAAAGGGGGGACTCCTACGAGCAGTACTTC. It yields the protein CATQRGDSYEQYF.

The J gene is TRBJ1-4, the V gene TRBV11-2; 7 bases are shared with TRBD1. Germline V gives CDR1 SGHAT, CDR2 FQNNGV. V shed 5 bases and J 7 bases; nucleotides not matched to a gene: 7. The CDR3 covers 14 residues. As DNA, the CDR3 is TGTGCCAGCAGCCGACAGGGACGGGGTGAAAAACTGTTTTTT. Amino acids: CASSRQGRGEKLFF.

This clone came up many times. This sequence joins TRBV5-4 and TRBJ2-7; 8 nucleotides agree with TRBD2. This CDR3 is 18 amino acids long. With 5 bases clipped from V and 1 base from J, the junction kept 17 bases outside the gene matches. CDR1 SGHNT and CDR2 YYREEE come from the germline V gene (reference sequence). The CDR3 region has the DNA TGTGCCAGCAGTCCCGGGGGGGGCTTTTCTACGGTATCCTACGAGCAGTACTTC. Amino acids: CASSPGGGFSTVSYEQYF.

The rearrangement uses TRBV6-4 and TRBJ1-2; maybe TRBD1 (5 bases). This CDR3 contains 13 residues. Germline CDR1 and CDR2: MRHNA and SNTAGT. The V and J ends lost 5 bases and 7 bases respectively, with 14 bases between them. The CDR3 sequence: CASSNAQGFGYTF. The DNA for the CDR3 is TGTGCCAGCAGTAACGCCCAGGGCTTTGGCTACACCTTC.

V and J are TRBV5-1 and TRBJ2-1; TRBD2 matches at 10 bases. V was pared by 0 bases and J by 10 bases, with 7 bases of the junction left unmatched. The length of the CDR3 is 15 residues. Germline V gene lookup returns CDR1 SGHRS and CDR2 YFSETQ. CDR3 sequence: CASSLDGWTSGEQFF. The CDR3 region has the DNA TGCGCCAGCAGCTTGGACGGGTGGACTAGCGGCGAGCAGTTCTTC.

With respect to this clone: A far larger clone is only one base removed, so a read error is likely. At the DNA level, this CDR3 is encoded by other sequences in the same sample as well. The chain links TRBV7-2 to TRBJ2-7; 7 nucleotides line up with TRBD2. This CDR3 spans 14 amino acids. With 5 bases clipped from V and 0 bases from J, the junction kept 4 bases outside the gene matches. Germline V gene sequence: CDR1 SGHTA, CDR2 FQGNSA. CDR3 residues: CASSLQRDSYEQYF. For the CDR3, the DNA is TGTGCCAGCAGCCTTCAGCGGGACTCCTACGAGCAGTACTTC.